Listed here are 30 T cell receptor beta chains from one sample, sequenced in a study of cytomegalovirus exposure and HLA in healthy donors. Clones were sequenced by immunoSEQ multiplex PCR, and TCRdb holds only the in-frame ones, with some missing. Of tens of thousands of clones listed, about 94% are singletons. Material: PBMCs. These receptors were collected from a young woman in good health and CMV-seropositive.

The gene calls are TRBV30 and TRBJ2-1; D is uncertain. The CDR3 has 15 residues. V lost 2 bases and J lost 2, with 13 bases in between. The germline gives CDR1 GTSNPN, CDR2 SVGIG (reference sequence). CDR3: CAWSLPPPTYNEQFF. The CDR3, as DNA: TGTGCCTGGAGTCTCCCCCCCCCTACCTACAATGAGCAGTTCTTC.

This clone has only a few counts. This chain links TRBV2 with TRBJ1-4; the D gene is possibly TRBD1 (5 bases). Between the trimmed V and J ends, which lost 6 bases and 8 bases, there was a span of 16 bases. This CDR3 region has 14 residues. The germline V gene has CDR1 SNHLY and CDR2 FYNNEI. The CDR3 is CASRGQGSREKLFF. For the CDR3, the DNA is TGTGCCAGCAGGGGGCAGGGTTCGCGAGAAAAACTGTTTTTT.

The rearrangement uses TRBV7-6 and TRBJ2-1, with TRBD2 as a possible D gene (6 bases). V lost 5 bases and J 4 bases, leaving 15 bases between the germline ends. CDR1 SGHVS and CDR2 FNYEAQ come from the germline V gene. CDR3 length equals 15 residues. CDR3 in amino acids: CASSPPRGGYNEQFF. The CDR3 bases are TGTGCCAGCAGCCCCCCTAGGGGAGGTTACAATGAGCAGTTCTTC.

V and J are TRBV7-6 and TRBJ2-2, with D possibly TRBD2 on 5 matching bases. Trimming stripped 6 bases from V and 2 bases from J, with 7 bases between. Germline V lookup: CDR1 SGHVS, CDR2 FNYEAQ. This CDR3 spans 13 amino acids. CDR3 in DNA: TGTGCCAGCAGGAGGACTAACACCGGGGAGCTGTTTTTT. Translating it yields CASRRTNTGELFF.

V gene TRBV6-1 combines with J gene TRBJ1-3; D is undetermined. This CDR3 comprises 14 residues. Between the trimmed V and J ends, which lost 4 bases and 8 bases, there was a span of 15 bases. Germline lookup yields CDR1 MNHNS and CDR2 SASEGT. The CDR3 spells CASSVVIRIDTIYF. The DNA for the CDR3 is TGTGCCAGCAGTGTGGTGATCAGGATAGACACCATATATTTT.

The chain links TRBV9 to TRBJ2-3, with D possibly TRBD2 on 5 matching bases. This CDR3 is built from 13 residues. Trimming cost V 0 bases and J 5 bases, with 7 bases left between them. Germline CDR1 reads SGDLS; CDR2 reads YYNGEE. CDR3 bases: TGTGCCAGCAGCGTAGATGCGGGAGATACGCAGTATTTT. Its protein is CASSVDAGDTQYF.

The chain carries TRBV9 and TRBJ2-3; a weak D match, TRBD1 (5 bases). The V gene's germline CDR1 is SGDLS and CDR2 YYNGEE. Trimming cost V 2 bases and J 1 base, with 8 bases left between them. This CDR3 region has 14 residues. In nucleotides, the CDR3 is TGTGCCAGCAGCGTTCAGGGTGGCACAGATACGCAGTATTTT. This sequence encodes CASSVQGGTDTQYF.

The chain carries TRBV5-1 and TRBJ2-2; D is ambiguous. The germline CDR1 and CDR2 sequences are SGHRS and YFSETQ. Trimming took off 4 bases at V and 7 bases at J, with 17 bases between the two ends. CDR3 length: 15 residues. CDR3 sequence: CASSAPGLRNGELFF. The CDR3 DNA sequence: TGCGCCAGCAGCGCCCCGGGTCTGAGGAACGGGGAGCTGTTTTTT.

The V call is TRBV7-6, the J call TRBJ1-1, with D possibly matching TRBD1 (6 bases). The CDR3 loop spans 15 amino acids. CDR1 and CDR2 from the germline V gene are SGHVS and FNYEAQ. V lost 4 bases, J lost 2 bases, and 14 bases lay in between. CDR3 coding DNA: TGTGCCAGCAGCTCATCGGGACATCTCAACACTGAAGCTTTCTTT. Protein: CASSSSGHLNTEAFF.

The rearrangement joins TRBV10-1 to TRBJ1-2, with a tentative D call TRBD1 (6 bases). CDR1 WNHNN and CDR2 SYGVQD come from the germline V gene (reference sequence). Trimming cost V 8 bases and J 5 bases, with 15 bases left between them. This CDR3 contains 13 residues. The CDR3 spells CASENKGGYGYTF. The CDR3 DNA reads as TGCGCCAGCGAGAATAAAGGGGGATATGGCTACACCTTC.

The genes are TRBV19 and TRBJ2-7; D possibly corresponds to TRBD2 (6 bases). Looked up from germline, CDR1 is LNHDA and CDR2 is SQIVND (reference sequence). This CDR3 has 14 residues. The germline V and J ends were trimmed by 11 bases and 2 bases, with 19 bases remaining between them. The chain's CDR3 is CAGFRPSDTYEQYF. CDR3 nucleotides: TGTGCCGGATTTAGGCCTAGCGACACCTACGAGCAGTACTTC.

CDR3 nucleotides: TGTGCCAGCAGTGACTCAGACAGGGGGCTTGGCTACACCTTC. It translates to CASSDSDRGLGYTF. The chain links TRBV6-4 to TRBJ1-2, with TRBD1 matching 10 bases. V was clipped by 0 bases and J by 7 bases; unmatched bases: 2. The CDR3 has 14 amino acids. Per germline, CDR1 MRHNA and CDR2 SNTAGT.

J is TRBJ2-7 and V is TRBV28, with 8 positions matching TRBD1. This CDR3 is 19 amino acids long. With V trimmed by 6 bases and J by 2 bases, 21 bases remained unmatched. CDR1 and CDR2 (germline): MDHEN, SYDVKM. The CDR3 spells CASSVGDRFFPDTTYEQYF. The CDR3 DNA is TGTGCCAGCAGCGTGGGGGACAGGTTTTTTCCCGATACTACCTACGAGCAGTACTTC.

The chain joins TRBV5-4 to TRBJ2-3, with 7 bases identical to TRBD2. With V trimmed by 0 bases and J by 5 bases, 12 bases remained unmatched. Germline CDR1 SGHNT, CDR2 YYREEE (reference sequence). The CDR3 totals 17 residues. The CDR3 reads CASSLALAVPAQDTQYF. In nucleotides, the CDR3 is TGTGCCAGCAGCTTGGCCCTAGCGGTTCCTGCCCAAGATACGCAGTATTTT.

The rearrangement links TRBV30 to TRBJ2-7; D perhaps matches TRBD1 (6 bases). V lost 2 bases to trimming and J lost 4 bases, with 12 bases between them. CDR1 GTSNPN and CDR2 SVGIG come from the germline V gene (reference sequence). The CDR3 has 13 residues. This chain's CDR3 is CAWSTGLGYEQYF. In DNA form, the CDR3 reads TGTGCCTGGAGTACAGGGTTAGGGTACGAGCAGTACTTC.

The V call is TRBV28, the J call TRBJ2-7; 7 bases align to TRBD1. This CDR3 is 16 amino acids long. In germline, CDR1 is MDHEN, CDR2 SYDVKM. The ends lost 6 bases at V and 2 bases at J; junction bases unmatched: 13. Here the CDR3 reads CASSTPTGQQPYEQYF. As DNA, the CDR3 is TGTGCCAGCAGCACCCCGACGGGACAGCAACCCTACGAGCAGTACTTC.

The chain couples TRBV19 to TRBJ1-5; TRBD1 is a possible D gene (5 bases). The CDR3 consists of 15 residues. Germline V gene sequence: CDR1 LNHDA, CDR2 SQIVND (reference sequence). Trimming pared 3 bases from V and 0 bases from J, leaving 9 bases between. DNA for the CDR3: TGTGCCAGTAGTATTGGGGACTATAGCAATCAGCCCCAGCATTTT. Translating gives CASSIGDYSNQPQHF.

CDR3 DNA sequence: TGTGCCAGCAGTTTCAGCGGAGCAAACACCGGGGAGCTGTTTTTT. Amino acid sequence: CASSFSGANTGELFF. The V gene is TRBV28, the J gene TRBJ2-2; possibly TRBD2 for D (5 bases). Germline CDR1 is MDHEN and CDR2 is SYDVKM. The CDR3 sequence is 15 residues long. V shed 3 bases and J shed 2 bases, with 10 bases lying between them.

V gene TRBV29-1 combines with J gene TRBJ2-5; D remains ambiguous. Germline V CDR1 and CDR2: SQVTM, ANQGSEA. Trimming removed 4 bases at V and 4 bases at J, with 4 bases between. This CDR3 spans 10 amino acids. The DNA of the CDR3 is TGCAGCGTTGGGCCAGAGACCCAGTACTTC. Translated: CSVGPETQYF.

This clone was detected only a few times. The chain carries TRBV10-2 and TRBJ2-7; D is undetermined. This CDR3 is 13 amino acids long. Germline CDR1 WSHSY, CDR2 SAAADI. V gave up 4 bases and J gave up 2 bases, with 9 bases separating them. The CDR3 bases are TGCGCCAGCAGTGGGCAGCGAGCCTACGAGCAGTACTTC. Its translation: CASSGQRAYEQYF.

This clone is a singleton in its sample. The J gene is TRBJ2-5, the V gene TRBV7-8; TRBD2 agrees at 8 bases. CDR1 and CDR2 (germline): SGHVS, FQNEAQ. The length of the CDR3 is 16 residues. V lost 5 bases and J lost 2; bases outside the gene matches: 10. In DNA, the CDR3 is TGTGCCAGCAGCCCACCGGGACTAGTGGGGCAAGAGACCCAGTACTTC. It is translated as CASSPPGLVGQETQYF.

As DNA, the CDR3 is TGTGCCAGCAGCTTCGACCCTGGGCCCGCGCAGTACTTC. Translated: CASSFDPGPAQYF. The chain has TRBV7-2 and TRBJ2-7; no clear D. Deletions cut 3 bases from V and 9 bases from J, with 15 bases between. The CDR3 contains 13 residues. The germline V gene has CDR1 SGHTA and CDR2 FQGNSA.

This chain joins TRBV29-1 and TRBJ2-3, with D possibly being TRBD2 (6 bases). Germline V gene lookup returns CDR1 SQVTM and CDR2 ANQGSEA. The CDR3 length is 14 residues. V lost 7 bases, J lost 6 bases, and 20 bases lay in between. The CDR3 DNA is TGCAGCGCCGAGATTCAGGGTCGGGGGGATACGCAGTATTTT. Translation gives CSAEIQGRGDTQYF.

The rearrangement joins TRBV2 to TRBJ2-4, with 12 nucleotides matching TRBD1. The germline V gene encodes CDR1 SNHLY and CDR2 FYNNEI. The CDR3 is 14 amino acids. V dropped 8 bases and J dropped 8; count of bases not matched to a gene: 7. In nucleotides, the CDR3 is TGTGCCAGCGGTTCCGGGACAGGGGGCGACATTCAGTACTTC. Translated: CASGSGTGGDIQYF.

V gene TRBV27 combines with J gene TRBJ1-1, with TRBD1 matching 8 bases. V shed 0 bases and J 4 bases; nucleotides not matched to a gene: 1. The CDR3 totals 14 residues. CDR1 and CDR2 from the germline V gene are MNHEY and SMNVEV (reference sequence). The CDR3 here is CASSLSQGVTEAFF. The CDR3 DNA sequence: TGTGCCAGCAGTTTATCACAGGGGGTCACTGAAGCTTTCTTT.

The chain employs TRBV7-9 and TRBJ2-3, with 11 nucleotides matching TRBD2. J was trimmed by 0 bases and V by 3 bases; bases with no gene match: 8. Germline V gene data show CDR1 as SEHNR and CDR2 as FQNEAQ (reference sequence). This CDR3 has 18 residues. CDR3 sequence reads: CASSFVQTSGTSTDTQYF. As DNA, the CDR3 is TGTGCCAGCAGCTTCGTTCAGACTAGCGGGACTAGCACAGATACGCAGTATTTT.

This chain joins TRBV5-1 and TRBJ2-2, with D hard to call. V was shortened by 2 bases and J by 6 bases, with 2 bases between the two germline ends. CDR1 is SGHRS, CDR2 YFSETQ, per germline. The CDR3 is 11 residues long. Here the CDR3 DNA reads TGCGCCAGCAGCTTCTCCGGGGAGCTGTTTTTT. Its protein is CASSFSGELFF.

This chain connects TRBV19 to TRBJ1-1; D perhaps matches TRBD1 (6 bases). The CDR3 is 11 amino acids. Per the germline V gene, CDR1 is LNHDA and CDR2 is SQIVND (reference sequence). The ends were cut back, 9 bases at V and 6 bases at J, with 11 bases in the middle. The CDR3 region is CASSQGSEAFF. The CDR3 nucleotides are TGTGCCAGCTCACAGGGCTCTGAAGCTTTCTTT. Full variable domain (outside the CDR3, taken from reference TRBV19 and TRBJ1-1): DGGITQSPKYLFRKEGQNVTLSCEQNLNHDAMYWYRQDPGQGLRLIYYSQIVNDFQKGDIAEGYSVSREKKESFPLTVTSAQKNPTAFYLCASSQGSEAFFGQGTRLTVV.

J is TRBJ2-1 and V is TRBV10-3; D is possibly TRBD1 (5 bases). With 9 bases removed from V and 5 bases from J, the gap between germline ends came to 14 bases. This CDR3 has 13 amino acids. CDR1 and CDR2 from the germline V gene are ENHRY and SYGVKD. Here the CDR3 reads CAIQGKVNNEQFF. The CDR3 bases are TGTGCCATTCAGGGCAAGGTAAACAATGAGCAGTTCTTC.

The gene calls are TRBV15 and TRBJ2-3; 7 bases are shared with TRBD1. V was clipped by 2 bases and J by 2 bases; unmatched bases: 4. Germline CDR1 is LNHNV and CDR2 is YYDKDF (reference sequence). This CDR3 comprises 15 residues. The CDR3 spells CATSRRQGPTDTQYF. For the CDR3, the DNA is TGTGCCACCAGCAGAAGACAGGGACCCACAGATACGCAGTATTTT.